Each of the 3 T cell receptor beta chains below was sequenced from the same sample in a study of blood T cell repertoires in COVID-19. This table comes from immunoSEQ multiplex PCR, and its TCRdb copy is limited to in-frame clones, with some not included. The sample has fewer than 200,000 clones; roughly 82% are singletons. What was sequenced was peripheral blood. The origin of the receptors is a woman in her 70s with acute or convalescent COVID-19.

CDR3 in DNA: TGTGCCAGTAGTACCCCCCAGGCGGGCCTCGAGGAGCAGTTCTTC. Its protein is CASSTPQAGLEEQFF. The rearrangement links TRBV19 to TRBJ2-1; D is possibly TRBD2 (5 bases). Germline V gene lookup returns CDR1 LNHDA and CDR2 SQIVND (reference sequence). The CDR3 runs to 15 residues. V was cut by 4 bases and J by 10 bases, with 20 bases left in between.

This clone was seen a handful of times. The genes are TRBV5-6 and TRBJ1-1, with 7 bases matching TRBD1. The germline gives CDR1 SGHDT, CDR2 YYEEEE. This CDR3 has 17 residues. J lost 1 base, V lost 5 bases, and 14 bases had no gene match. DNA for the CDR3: TGTGCCAGCAGGCCTACAGGGGACCTTCGGGAGAACACTGAAGCTTTCTTT. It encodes CASRPTGDLRENTEAFF.

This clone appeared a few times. CDR3 loop: CASSSMWTGTNEKLFF. For the CDR3, the DNA is TGTGCCAGCAGTTCTATGTGGACAGGGACAAATGAAAAACTGTTTTTT. This chain connects TRBV27 to TRBJ1-4; TRBD1 matches 8 bases. The CDR3 spans 16 residues. CDR1 and CDR2 from the germline V gene are MNHEY and SMNVEV (reference sequence). V was pared by 4 bases and J by 5 bases, with 9 bases of the junction left unmatched.